Below, one TCR beta chain is given with its context. This sample is part of a study of blood T cell repertoires in COVID-19. Germline CDR1 SNHLY, CDR2 FYNNEI. The CDR3 totals 15 residues. V lost 4 bases, J lost 1 base, and 10 bases lay in between. The table came from immunoSEQ multiplex PCR; TCRdb's copy has only in-frame clones and leaves some out. The sample records 12,000 to 15,000 clones, 70% to 90% being singletons. The receptor was isolated from a middle-aged man with active or convalescent COVID-19. Source material: peripheral blood. This rearrangement joins TRBV2 to TRBJ2-2, with D unresolved. CDR3 coding DNA: TGTGCCAGCAGTGCACCACCCGGGAACACCGGGGAGCTGTTTTTT. This codes for CASSAPPGNTGELFF.